Listed here is a single TCR beta chain. The target antigen is unknown. The sample belongs to a study of OX40 agonist ivuxolimab in advanced cancers. Study findings and constraints: More expanded clones were found, on average, in CD8+ than in CD4+ T cells. Partial responders at 0.1-3.0 mg/kg had among the lowest clonal expansion.

V shed 6 bases and J shed 2 bases, with 9 bases lying between them. Germline CDR1 and CDR2: SGHTA and FQGNSA. The CDR3 sequence is 13 residues long. TCRdb's table, derived via immunoSEQ multiplex PCR, lists solely in-frame clones and lacks some. The data contain 150,000 to 180,000 clones, approximately 94% of them singletons. V usage is TRBV7-2 and J usage is TRBJ2-3, with D hard to call. This sample comprised CD4+ or CD8+ T cells sorted from blood, obtained in a trial of the OX40 agonist ivuxolimab. This TCR was sampled from an adult with an advanced solid tumor such as melanoma, head and neck, liver or kidney cancer. The CDR3 coding sequence is TGTGCCAGCAGTTCGACTCCCACAGATACGCAGTATTTT. Protein: CASSSTPTDTQYF.